Each of the 13 T cell receptor beta chains below was sequenced from the same sample in a study of blood T cell repertoires in COVID-19. Sequenced by immunoSEQ multiplex PCR; TCRdb stores in-frame clones only, minus some. The sample has more than 250,000 clones, roughly 87% seen once. Sequencing was carried out using peripheral blood. These receptors originate from a man aged 50-59 years with active or convalescent COVID-19.

The CDR3 sequence: CASSATMNTEAFF. The CDR3 nucleotides read TGTGCCAGCAGCGCCACAATGAACACTGAAGCTTTCTTT. This sequence joins TRBV6-4 and TRBJ1-1; D is undetermined. V shed 6 bases and J shed 0 bases, with 8 bases lying between them. CDR3 size: 13 residues. Germline values: CDR1 MRHNA, CDR2 SNTAGT.

V gene TRBV3-1 (or the pseudogene TRBV3-2) combines with J gene TRBJ1-1, with D tentatively TRBD1 (5 bases). CDR3 length equals 13 residues. With 3 bases removed from V and 5 bases from J, the gap between germline ends came to 10 bases. From germline, CDR1 is LGHDT and CDR2 YNNKEL (reference sequence). The CDR3 here is CASSHGGGTEAFF. CDR3 bases: TGTGCCAGCAGCCACGGGGGAGGAACTGAAGCTTTCTTT.

This rearrangement joins TRBV4-2 to TRBJ2-3; 8 bases are shared with TRBD2. This CDR3 has 16 amino acids. Germline V gene lookup returns CDR1 LGHNA and CDR2 YNFKEQ. Germline trimming cut 4 bases from V and 0 bases from J; bases unmatched to any gene: 6. The CDR3 reads CASSPGGVFSTDTQYF. CDR3 sequence (DNA): TGTGCCAGCAGCCCGGGGGGGGTTTTTAGCACAGATACGCAGTATTTT.

In the case of this clone: Within the sample, other DNA sequences also encode this same CDR3. The CDR3 sequence: CASRHHGGGGGEKLFF. Written as DNA, the CDR3 is TGTGCCAGCAGGCATCACGGGGGGGGCGGGGGCGAAAAACTGTTTTTT. V and J are TRBV28 and TRBJ1-4, with D tentatively TRBD1 (6 bases). Germline assignment: CDR1 MDHEN and CDR2 SYDVKM. The V end was cut by 6 bases, the J end by 8 bases, with 22 bases between. The CDR3 is 16 amino acids. Using reference TRBV28 and TRBJ1-4 for the parts outside the CDR3, the full variable domain is DVKVTQSSRYLVKRTGEKVFLECVQDMDHENMFWYRQDPGLGLRLIYFSYDVKMKEKGDIPEGYSVSREKKERFSLILESASTNQTSMYLCASRHHGGGGGEKLFFGSGTQLSVL.

The rearrangement uses TRBV5-1 and TRBJ2-5; possibly TRBD1 for D (5 bases). V was pared by 1 base and J by 1 base, with 11 bases between. In germline, CDR1 is SGHRS, CDR2 YFSETQ. The CDR3 is 15 amino acids. In nucleotides, the CDR3 is TGCGCCAGCAGCTTGATGGGGCAGGCCCAAGAGACCCAGTACTTC. The encoded protein is CASSLMGQAQETQYF.

Points on this clone: This specimen includes other DNA sequences encoding the same CDR3. V usage is TRBV18 and J usage is TRBJ1-1, with 7 bases fitting TRBD1. Germline lookup yields CDR1 KGHSH and CDR2 LQKENI. V trimming: 6 bases; J trimming: 2 bases; junction bases outside the gene matches: 9. CDR3 length: 15 amino acids. This chain's CDR3 is CASSPNRDSNTEAFF. The CDR3 bases are TGTGCCAGCTCGCCGAACCGGGACAGTAACACTGAAGCTTTCTTT.

This chain connects TRBV28 to TRBJ2-2; 11 nucleotides line up with TRBD2. V trimming: 6 bases; J trimming: 7 bases; junction bases outside the gene matches: 13. The CDR3 has 17 residues. Looked up from germline, CDR1 is MDHEN and CDR2 is SYDVKM. The CDR3 DNA sequence: TGTGCCAGCAGCTTTGGGCCCGGGACTAGCGGTCGCGGGGAGCTGTTTTTT. Translation: CASSFGPGTSGRGELFF.

This rearrangement joins TRBV7-2 to TRBJ2-5; no clear D gene. V was trimmed by 10 bases and J by 3 bases, leaving 9 bases between them. The CDR3 loop spans 11 amino acids. CDR1 is SGHTA and CDR2 is FQGNSA in the germline V gene. The CDR3 spells CATSTEETQYF. The DNA for the CDR3 is TGTGCCACCAGTACAGAAGAGACCCAGTACTTC.

The chain employs TRBV19 and TRBJ2-1; TRBD2 is a possible D gene (6 bases). Germline CDR1 reads LNHDA; CDR2 reads SQIVND (reference sequence). The V end lost 3 bases, the J end lost 1 base, and 16 bases lay between the germline ends. CDR3 length equals 17 residues. In DNA form, the CDR3 reads TGTGCCAGTAGTATTTCCGGGGGAGGAGGGTCCTACAATGAGCAGTTCTTC. It specifies CASSISGGGGSYNEQFF.

The CDR3 loop reads CASSPSERGTEAFF. The CDR3 region has the DNA TGTGCCAGCAGTCCATCCGAGCGCGGTACTGAAGCTTTCTTT. The J gene is TRBJ1-1, the V gene TRBV28, with D uncertain. Looked up from germline, CDR1 is MDHEN and CDR2 is SYDVKM. The CDR3 is 14 residues long. Trimming cost V 5 bases and J 5 bases, with 15 bases left between them.

This chain joins TRBV20-1 and TRBJ2-1; 7 bases line up with TRBD2. The CDR3 totals 15 residues. Germline values: CDR1 DFQATT, CDR2 SNEGSKA (reference sequence). Trimming cost V 3 bases and J 7 bases; bases outside gene matches: 12. The CDR3: CSASMAGEIWNEQFF. The DNA for the CDR3 is TGCAGTGCTAGTATGGCGGGAGAGATTTGGAATGAGCAGTTCTTC.

The rearrangement links TRBV11-2 to TRBJ1-4, with unresolved D. V gave up 5 bases and J gave up 8 bases, with 15 bases separating them. The CDR3 covers 14 residues. Germline values: CDR1 SGHAT, CDR2 FQNNGV. Here the CDR3 reads CASSPGSVGEKLFF. The CDR3 bases are TGTGCCAGCAGCCCAGGTTCGGTTGGGGAAAAACTGTTTTTT.

About this clone: Other DNA sequences within the sample encode an identical CDR3. The V gene is TRBV5-4, the J gene TRBJ1-4; 8 nucleotides align to TRBD1. This CDR3 has 13 amino acids. Germline V lookup: CDR1 SGHNT, CDR2 YYREEE (reference sequence). V gave up 4 bases and J gave up 6 bases; unmatched junction bases: 2. CDR3 sequence (DNA): TGTGCCAGCAGCCTGGACAGGGATGAAAAACTGTTTTTT. This sequence encodes CASSLDRDEKLFF.